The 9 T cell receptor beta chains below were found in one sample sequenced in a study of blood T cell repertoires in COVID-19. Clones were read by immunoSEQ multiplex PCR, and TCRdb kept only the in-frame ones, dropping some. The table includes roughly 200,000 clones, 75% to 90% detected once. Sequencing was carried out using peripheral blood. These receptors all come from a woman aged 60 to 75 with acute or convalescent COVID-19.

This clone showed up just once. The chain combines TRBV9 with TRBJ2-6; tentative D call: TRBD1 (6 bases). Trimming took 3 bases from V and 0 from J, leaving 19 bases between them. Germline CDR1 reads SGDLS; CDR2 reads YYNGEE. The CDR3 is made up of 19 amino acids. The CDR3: CASSALQGLTLSGANVLTF. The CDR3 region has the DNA TGTGCCAGCAGCGCGCTACAGGGTCTGACTCTCTCTGGGGCCAACGTCCTGACTTTC. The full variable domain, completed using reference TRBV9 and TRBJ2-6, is DSGVTQTPKHLITATGQRVTLRCSPRSGDLSVYWYQQSLDQGLQFLIQYYNGEERAKGNILERFSAQQFPDLHSELNLSSLELGDSALYFCASSALQGLTLSGANVLTFGAGSRLTVL.

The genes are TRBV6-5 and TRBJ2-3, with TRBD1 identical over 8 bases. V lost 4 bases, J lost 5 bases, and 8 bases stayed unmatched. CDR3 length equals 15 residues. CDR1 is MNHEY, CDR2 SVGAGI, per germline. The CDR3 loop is CASSWAGQAGDTQYF. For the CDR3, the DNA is TGTGCCAGCAGTTGGGCGGGACAGGCTGGAGATACGCAGTATTTT.

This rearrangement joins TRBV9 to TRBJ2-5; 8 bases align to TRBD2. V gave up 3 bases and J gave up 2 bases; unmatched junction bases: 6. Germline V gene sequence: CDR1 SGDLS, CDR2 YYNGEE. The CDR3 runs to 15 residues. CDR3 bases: TGTGCCAGCAGCGGCCCACTAGCGGAGCAAGAGACCCAGTACTTC. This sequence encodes CASSGPLAEQETQYF.

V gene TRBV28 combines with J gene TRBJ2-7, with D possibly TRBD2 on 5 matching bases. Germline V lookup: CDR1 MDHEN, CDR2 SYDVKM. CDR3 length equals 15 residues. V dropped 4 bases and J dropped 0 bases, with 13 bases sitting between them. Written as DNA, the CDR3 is TGTGCCAGCAGTTCCAGCGGAGTGAGCTCCTACGAGCAGTACTTC. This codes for CASSSSGVSSYEQYF.

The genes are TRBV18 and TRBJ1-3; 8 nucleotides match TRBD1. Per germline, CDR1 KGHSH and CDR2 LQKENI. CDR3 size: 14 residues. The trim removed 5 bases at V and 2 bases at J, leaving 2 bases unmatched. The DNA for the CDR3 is TGTGCCAGCTCAGCGACAGGGGCTGGAAACACCATATATTTT. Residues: CASSATGAGNTIYF.

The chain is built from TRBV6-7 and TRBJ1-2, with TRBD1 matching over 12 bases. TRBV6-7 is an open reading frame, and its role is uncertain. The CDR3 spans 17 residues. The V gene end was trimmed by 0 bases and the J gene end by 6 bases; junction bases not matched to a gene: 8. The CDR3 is CASSYSRGDRGLDGYTF. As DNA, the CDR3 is TGTGCCAGCAGTTACTCGAGGGGGGACAGGGGGCTCGATGGCTACACCTTC.

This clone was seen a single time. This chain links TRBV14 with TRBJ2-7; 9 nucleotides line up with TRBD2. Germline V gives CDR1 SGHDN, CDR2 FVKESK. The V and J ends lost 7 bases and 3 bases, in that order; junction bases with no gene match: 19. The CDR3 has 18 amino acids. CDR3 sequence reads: CASIDIPGPSGNLYEQYV. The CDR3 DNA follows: TGTGCCAGCATCGACATACCAGGGCCTAGCGGGAACCTCTACGAGCAGTACGTC.

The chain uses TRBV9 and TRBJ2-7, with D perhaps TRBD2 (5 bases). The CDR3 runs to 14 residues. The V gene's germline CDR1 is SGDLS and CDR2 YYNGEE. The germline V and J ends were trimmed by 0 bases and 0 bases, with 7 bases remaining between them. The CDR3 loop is CASSVESGSYEQYF. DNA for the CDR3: TGTGCCAGCAGCGTAGAAAGCGGCTCCTACGAGCAGTACTTC.

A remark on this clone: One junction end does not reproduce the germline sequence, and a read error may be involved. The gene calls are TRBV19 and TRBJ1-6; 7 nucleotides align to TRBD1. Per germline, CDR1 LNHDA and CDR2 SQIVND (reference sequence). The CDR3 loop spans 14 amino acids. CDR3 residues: CASSSQGENSLLHF. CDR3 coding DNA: TGTGCCAGTAGTTCGCAGGGGGAGAATTCACTCCTCCACTTT.